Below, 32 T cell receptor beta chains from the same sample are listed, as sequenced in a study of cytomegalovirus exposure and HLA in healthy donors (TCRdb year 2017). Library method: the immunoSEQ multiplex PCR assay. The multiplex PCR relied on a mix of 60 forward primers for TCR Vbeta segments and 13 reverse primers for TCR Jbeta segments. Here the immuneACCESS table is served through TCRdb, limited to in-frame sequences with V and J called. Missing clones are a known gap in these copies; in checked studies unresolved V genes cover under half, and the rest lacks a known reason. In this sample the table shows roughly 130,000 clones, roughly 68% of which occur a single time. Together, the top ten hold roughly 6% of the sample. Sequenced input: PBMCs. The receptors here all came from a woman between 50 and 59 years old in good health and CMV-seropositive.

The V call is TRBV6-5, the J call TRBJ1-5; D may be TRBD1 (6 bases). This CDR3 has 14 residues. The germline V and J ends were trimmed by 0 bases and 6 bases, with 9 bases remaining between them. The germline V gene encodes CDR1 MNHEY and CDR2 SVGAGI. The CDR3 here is CASSYSGGGQPQHF. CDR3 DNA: TGTGCCAGCAGTTACTCAGGGGGGGGTCAGCCCCAGCATTTT.

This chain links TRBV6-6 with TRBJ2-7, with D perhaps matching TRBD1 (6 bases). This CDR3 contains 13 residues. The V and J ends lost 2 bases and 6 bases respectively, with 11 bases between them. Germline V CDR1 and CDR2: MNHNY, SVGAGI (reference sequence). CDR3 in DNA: TGTGCCAGCAGTTACCTTCCACAGGGCGAGCAGTACTTC. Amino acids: CASSYLPQGEQYF.

CDR3 loop: CASSSPKQGRNTDTQYF. CDR3 in DNA: TGCGCCAGCAGCTCGCCCAAACAGGGTAGGAACACAGATACGCAGTATTTT. The rearrangement joins TRBV5-1 to TRBJ2-3; D may be TRBD1 (6 bases). V was trimmed by 3 bases and J by 2 bases, leaving 19 bases between them. CDR1 and CDR2 (germline): SGHRS, YFSETQ. The CDR3 is 17 residues long.

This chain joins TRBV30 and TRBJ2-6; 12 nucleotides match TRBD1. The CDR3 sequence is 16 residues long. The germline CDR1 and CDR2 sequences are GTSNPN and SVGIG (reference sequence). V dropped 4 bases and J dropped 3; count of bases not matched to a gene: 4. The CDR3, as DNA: TGTGCCTGGACCGGGACAGGGGGCCTTGGGGCCAACGTCCTGACTTTC. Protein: CAWTGTGGLGANVLTF.

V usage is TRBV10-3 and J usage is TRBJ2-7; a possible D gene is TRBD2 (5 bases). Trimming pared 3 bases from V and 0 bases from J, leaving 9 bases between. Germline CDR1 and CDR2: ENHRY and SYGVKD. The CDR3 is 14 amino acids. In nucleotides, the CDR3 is TGTGCCATCAGTGATACGGGGAGCTCCTACGAGCAGTACTTC. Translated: CAISDTGSSYEQYF.

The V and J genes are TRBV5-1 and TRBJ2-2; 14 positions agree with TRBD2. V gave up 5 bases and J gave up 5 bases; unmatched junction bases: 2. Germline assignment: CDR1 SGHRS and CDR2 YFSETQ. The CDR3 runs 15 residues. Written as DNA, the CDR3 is TGCGCCAGCAGTCGGACTAGCGGGGGGACCGGGGAGCTGTTTTTT. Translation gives CASSRTSGGTGELFF.

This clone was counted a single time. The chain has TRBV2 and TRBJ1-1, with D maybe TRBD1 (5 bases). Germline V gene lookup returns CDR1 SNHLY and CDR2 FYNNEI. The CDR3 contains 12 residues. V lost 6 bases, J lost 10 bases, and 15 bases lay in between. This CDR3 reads CASRYGGDGAFF. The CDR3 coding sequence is TGTGCCAGCAGGTATGGGGGGGACGGAGCTTTCTTT.

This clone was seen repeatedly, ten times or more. The CDR3: CASRRTGTGDTEAFF. CDR3 sequence (DNA): TGTGCCAGCAGAAGAACCGGGACAGGGGACACTGAAGCTTTCTTT. This chain joins TRBV6-5 and TRBJ1-1; 10 nucleotides line up with TRBD1. The V gene's germline CDR1 is MNHEY and CDR2 SVGAGI. V shed 6 bases, J shed 3 bases, and the junction held 7 bases outside the gene matches. CDR3 length: 15 amino acids.

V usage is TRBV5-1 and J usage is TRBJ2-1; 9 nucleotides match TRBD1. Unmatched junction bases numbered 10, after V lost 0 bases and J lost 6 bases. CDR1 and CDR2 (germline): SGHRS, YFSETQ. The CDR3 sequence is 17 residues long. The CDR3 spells CASSLAQGQGLVNEQFF. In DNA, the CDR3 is TGCGCCAGCAGCTTGGCCCAGGGACAGGGTCTGGTCAATGAGCAGTTCTTC. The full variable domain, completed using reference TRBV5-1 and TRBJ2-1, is KAGVTQTPRYLIKTRGQQVTLSCSPISGHRSVSWYQQTPGQGLQFLFEYFSETQRNKGNFPGRFSGRQFSNSRSEMNVSTLELGDSALYLCASSLAQGQGLVNEQFFGPGTRLTVL.

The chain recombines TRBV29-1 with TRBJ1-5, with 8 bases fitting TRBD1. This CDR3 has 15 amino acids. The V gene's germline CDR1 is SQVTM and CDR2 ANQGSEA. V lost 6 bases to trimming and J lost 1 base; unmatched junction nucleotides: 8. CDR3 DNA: TGCAGCGTCATGCAGGGGGCAAGGAGCAATCAGCCCCAGCATTTT. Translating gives CSVMQGARSNQPQHF. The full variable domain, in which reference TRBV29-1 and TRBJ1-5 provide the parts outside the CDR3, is SAVISQKPSRDICQRGTSLTIQCQVDSQVTMMFWYRQQPGQSLTLIATANQGSEATYESGFVIDKFPISRPNLTFSTLTVSNMSPEDSSIYLCSVMQGARSNQPQHFGDGTRLSIL.

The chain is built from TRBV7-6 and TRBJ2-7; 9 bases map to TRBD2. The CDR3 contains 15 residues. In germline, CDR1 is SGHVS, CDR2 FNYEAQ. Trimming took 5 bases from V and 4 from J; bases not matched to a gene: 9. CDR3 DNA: TGTGCCAGCAGCGGGGCGGCGGGGGGGGTATACGAGCAGTACTTC. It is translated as CASSGAAGGVYEQYF.

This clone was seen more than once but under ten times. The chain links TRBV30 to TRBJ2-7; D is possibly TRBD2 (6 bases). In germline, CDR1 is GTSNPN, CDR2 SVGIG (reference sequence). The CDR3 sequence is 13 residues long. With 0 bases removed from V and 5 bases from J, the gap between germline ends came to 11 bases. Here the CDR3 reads CAWSVRGSDEQYF. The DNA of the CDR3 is TGTGCCTGGAGTGTACGGGGGAGCGACGAGCAGTACTTC.

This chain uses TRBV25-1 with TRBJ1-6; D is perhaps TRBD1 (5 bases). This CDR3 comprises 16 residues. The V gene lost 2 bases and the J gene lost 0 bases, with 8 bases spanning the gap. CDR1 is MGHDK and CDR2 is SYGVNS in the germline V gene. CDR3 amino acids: CASSERGSSYNSPLHF. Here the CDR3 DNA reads TGTGCCAGCAGTGAAAGGGGAAGCTCCTATAATTCACCCCTCCACTTT.

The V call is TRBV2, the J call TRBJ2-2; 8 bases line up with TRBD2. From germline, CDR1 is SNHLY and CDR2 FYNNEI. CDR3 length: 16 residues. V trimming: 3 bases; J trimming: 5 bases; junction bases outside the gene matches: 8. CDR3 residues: CASSDRGGGRTGELFF. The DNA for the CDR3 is TGTGCCAGCAGTGATCGGGGGGGCGGTAGGACCGGGGAGCTGTTTTTT.

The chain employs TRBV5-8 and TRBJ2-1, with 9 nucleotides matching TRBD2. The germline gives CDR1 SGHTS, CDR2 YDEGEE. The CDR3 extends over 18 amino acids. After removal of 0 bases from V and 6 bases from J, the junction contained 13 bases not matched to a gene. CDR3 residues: CASSLAEGFGLASNEQFF. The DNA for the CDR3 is TGTGCCAGCAGCTTGGCGGAGGGTTTCGGACTAGCGTCCAATGAGCAGTTCTTC.

The CDR3 DNA is TGCGCCAGCAGCTCACAGGGGAGGCAGGAGACCCAGTACTTC. Protein sequence: CASSSQGRQETQYF. V is TRBV5-1 and J is TRBJ2-5; weak D call: TRBD1 (7 bases). Per the germline V gene, CDR1 is SGHRS and CDR2 is YFSETQ. V lost 3 bases and J lost 5, with 14 bases in between. This CDR3 is 14 amino acids long.

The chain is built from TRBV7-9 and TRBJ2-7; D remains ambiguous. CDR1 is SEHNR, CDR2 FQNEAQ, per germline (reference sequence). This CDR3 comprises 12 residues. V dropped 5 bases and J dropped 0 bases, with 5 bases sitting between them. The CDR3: CASSMSSYEQYF. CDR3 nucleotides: TGTGCCAGCAGCATGAGCTCCTACGAGCAGTACTTC.

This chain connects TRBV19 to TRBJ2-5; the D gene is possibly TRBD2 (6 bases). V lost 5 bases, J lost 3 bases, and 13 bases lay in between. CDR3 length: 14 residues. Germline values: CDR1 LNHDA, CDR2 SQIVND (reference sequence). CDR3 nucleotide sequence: TGTGCCAGTAGTCGAACCCGGACTAAAGAGACCCAGTACTTC. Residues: CASSRTRTKETQYF.

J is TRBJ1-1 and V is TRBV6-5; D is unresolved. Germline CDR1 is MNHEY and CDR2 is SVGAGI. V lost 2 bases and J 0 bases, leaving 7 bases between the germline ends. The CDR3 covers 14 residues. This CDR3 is CASSYSRLNTEAFF. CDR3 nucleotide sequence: TGTGCCAGCAGTTACAGCAGGCTGAACACTGAAGCTTTCTTT.

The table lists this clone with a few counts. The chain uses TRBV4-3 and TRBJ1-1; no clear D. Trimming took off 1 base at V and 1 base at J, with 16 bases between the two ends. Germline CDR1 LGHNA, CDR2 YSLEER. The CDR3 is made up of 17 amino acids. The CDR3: CASSQVDFREPNTEAFF. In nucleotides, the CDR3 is TGCGCCAGCAGCCAAGTAGACTTTCGGGAGCCGAACACTGAAGCTTTCTTT.

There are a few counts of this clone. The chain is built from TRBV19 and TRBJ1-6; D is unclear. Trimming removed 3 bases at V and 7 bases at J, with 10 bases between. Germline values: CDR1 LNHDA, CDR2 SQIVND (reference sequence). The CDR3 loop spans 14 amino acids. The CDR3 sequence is CASSIGRLNSPLHF. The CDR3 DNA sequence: TGTGCCAGTAGTATTGGGCGTCTAAATTCACCCCTCCACTTT.

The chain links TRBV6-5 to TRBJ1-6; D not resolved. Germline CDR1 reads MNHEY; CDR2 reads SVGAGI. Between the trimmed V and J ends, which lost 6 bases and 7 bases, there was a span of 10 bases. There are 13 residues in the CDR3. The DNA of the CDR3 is TGTGCCAGCAGAACGTCAGAAAATTCACCCCTCCACTTT. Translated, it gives CASRTSENSPLHF.

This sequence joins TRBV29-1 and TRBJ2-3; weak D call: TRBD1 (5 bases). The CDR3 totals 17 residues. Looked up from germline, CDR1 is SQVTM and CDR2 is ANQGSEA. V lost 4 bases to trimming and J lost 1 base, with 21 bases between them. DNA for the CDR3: TGCAGCGTTGCAAAAAACCCTGGGGAAGGGGGCACAGATACGCAGTATTTT. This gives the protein CSVAKNPGEGGTDTQYF.

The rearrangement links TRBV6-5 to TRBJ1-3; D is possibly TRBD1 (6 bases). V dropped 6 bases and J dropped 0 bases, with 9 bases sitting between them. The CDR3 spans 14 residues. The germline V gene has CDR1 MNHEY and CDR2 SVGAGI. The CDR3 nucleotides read TGTGCCAGCAGGAACAGGGCCTCTGGAAACACCATATATTTT. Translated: CASRNRASGNTIYF.

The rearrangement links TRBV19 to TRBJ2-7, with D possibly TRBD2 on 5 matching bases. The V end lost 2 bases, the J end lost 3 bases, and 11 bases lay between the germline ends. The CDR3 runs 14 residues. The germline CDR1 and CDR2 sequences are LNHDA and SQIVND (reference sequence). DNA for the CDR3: TGTGCCAGTAGTATAAATCCGGCGGGCTACGAGCAGTACTTC. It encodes CASSINPAGYEQYF. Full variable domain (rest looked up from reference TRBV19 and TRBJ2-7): DGGITQSPKYLFRKEGQNVTLSCEQNLNHDAMYWYRQDPGQGLRLIYYSQIVNDFQKGDIAEGYSVSREKKESFPLTVTSAQKNPTAFYLCASSINPAGYEQYFGPGTRLTVT.

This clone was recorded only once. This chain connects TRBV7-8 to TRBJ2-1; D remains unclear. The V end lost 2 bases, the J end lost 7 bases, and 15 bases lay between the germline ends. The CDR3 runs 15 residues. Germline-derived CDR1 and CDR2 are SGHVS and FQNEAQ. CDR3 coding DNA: TGTGCCAGCAGCTTACAGCGTCTTCAGAGGAATGAGCAGTTCTTC. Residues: CASSLQRLQRNEQFF.

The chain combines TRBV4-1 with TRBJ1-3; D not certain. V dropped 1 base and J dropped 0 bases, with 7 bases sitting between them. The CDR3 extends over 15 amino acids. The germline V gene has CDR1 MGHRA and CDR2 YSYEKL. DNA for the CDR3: TGCGCCAGCAGCCAAGGAGATAACTCTGGAAACACCATATATTTT. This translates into CASSQGDNSGNTIYF.

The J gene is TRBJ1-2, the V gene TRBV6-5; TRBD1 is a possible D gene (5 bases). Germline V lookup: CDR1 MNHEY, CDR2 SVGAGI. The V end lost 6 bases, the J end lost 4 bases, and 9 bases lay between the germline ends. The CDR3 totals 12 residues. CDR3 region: CASSPGGYGYTF. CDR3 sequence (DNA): TGTGCCAGCAGCCCGGGGGGCTATGGCTACACCTTC.

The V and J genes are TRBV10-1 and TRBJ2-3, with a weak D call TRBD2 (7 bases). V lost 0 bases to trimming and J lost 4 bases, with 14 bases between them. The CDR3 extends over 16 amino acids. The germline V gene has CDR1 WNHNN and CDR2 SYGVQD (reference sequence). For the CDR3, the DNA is TGCGCCAGCAGTGAGTCGAAGGCGGGGGCCCCAGATACGCAGTATTTT. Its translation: CASSESKAGAPDTQYF.

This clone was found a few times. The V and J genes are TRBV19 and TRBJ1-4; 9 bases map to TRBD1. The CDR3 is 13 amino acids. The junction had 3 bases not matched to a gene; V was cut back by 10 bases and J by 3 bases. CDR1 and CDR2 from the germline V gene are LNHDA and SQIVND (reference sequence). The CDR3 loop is CATRTGANEKLFF. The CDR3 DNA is TGTGCCACCCGGACAGGGGCTAATGAAAAACTGTTTTTT.

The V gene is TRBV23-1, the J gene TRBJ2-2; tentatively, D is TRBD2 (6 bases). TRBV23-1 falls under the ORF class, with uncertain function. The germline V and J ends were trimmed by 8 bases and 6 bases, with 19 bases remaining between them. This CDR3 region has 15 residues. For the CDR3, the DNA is TGCGCCAGCGTCCCATCGGGGGAAGTATCCGGGGAGCTGTTTTTT. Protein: CASVPSGEVSGELFF.

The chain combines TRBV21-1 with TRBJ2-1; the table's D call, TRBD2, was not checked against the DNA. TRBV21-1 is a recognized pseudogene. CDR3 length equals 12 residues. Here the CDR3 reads CASSKGGSEQFF. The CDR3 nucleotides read TGTGCCAGCAGCAAAGGAGGGAGTGAGCAGTTCTTC.